This T cell receptor (beta chain) came from a study of shared clonotypes between healthy human individuals. Notes on this clone: Its antigen remains unidentified.

Only CD45RO-negative cells positively selected for CCR7 counted as naive CD8 cells, so terminally differentiated effector memory CD45RA+ cells were excluded. The V end lost 3 bases, the J end lost 7 bases, and 12 bases lay between the germline ends. The CDR3 spans 14 residues. Germline values: CDR1 LNHDA, CDR2 SQIVND (reference sequence). Study findings and constraints: Naive subsets, compared against memory subsets, generally had larger estimated richness values. With a few donors compared, approximately 5% of naive CD4 clonotypes were shared. Relative to their counterparts shared across all four donors, non-shared clonotypes exhibited diminished generation probabilities.

Deep-level settings were used for running the assay. Only in-frame clones appear in the TCRdb table, and some are missing; sequencing was by immunoSEQ multiplex PCR. The table records millions of clones, about 95% of them present only once. The specimen was naive CD8+ T cells sorted from blood. The rearrangement uses TRBV19 and TRBJ2-2, with D tentatively TRBD2 (5 bases). This TCR derives from a man younger than 35 in good health. CDR3 in DNA: TGTGCCAGTAGTATGGTCCCGGGGATCGGGGAGCTGTTTTTT. This sequence encodes CASSMVPGIGELFF. The entire variable domain, with the rest obtained from reference TRBV19 and TRBJ2-2, is as follows: DGGITQSPKYLFRKEGQNVTLSCEQNLNHDAMYWYRQDPGQGLRLIYYSQIVNDFQKGDIAEGYSVSREKKESFPLTVTSAQKNPTAFYLCASSMVPGIGELFFGEGSRLTVL.